The 15 T cell receptor beta chains below were found in one sample sequenced in a study of T cell responses to AZD1222 COVID-19 vaccine. Produced via immunoSEQ multiplex PCR; TCRdb's table is partial and in-frame only. Here the sample spans about 190,000 clones, over 80% being singletons. The material sequenced was peripheral blood, taken on day 0 of MenACWY control vaccination. The receptors originated from an adult in good health.

The rearrangement joins TRBV4-3 to TRBJ1-1; D is ambiguous. Germline CDR1 reads LGHNA; CDR2 reads YSLEER. The CDR3 sequence is 13 residues long. Trimming shortened V by 6 bases and J by 0 bases, and 8 bases separated the two germline ends. The CDR3 nucleotides read TGCGCCAGCAGTCGGCAGGTGAACACTGAAGCTTTCTTT. Its protein is CASSRQVNTEAFF.

The chain employs TRBV7-9 and TRBJ1-6; 8 positions agree with TRBD1. Germline-derived CDR1 and CDR2 are SEHNR and FQNEAQ (reference sequence). J was trimmed by 7 bases and V by 4 bases; bases with no gene match: 12. The length of the CDR3 is 17 residues. CDR3 in amino acids: CASSSRTGFNKNSPLHF. The CDR3 nucleotides read TGTGCCAGCAGCTCGCGGACAGGGTTTAACAAGAATTCACCCCTCCACTTT.

CDR3 amino acids: CASSLEGLAGETQYF. The CDR3 DNA follows: TGCGCCAGCAGCTTGGAGGGACTGGCTGGAGAGACCCAGTACTTC. The chain carries TRBV5-1 and TRBJ2-5; TRBD2 might be the D (6 bases). CDR1 is SGHRS, CDR2 YFSETQ, per germline. V gave up 0 bases and J gave up 4 bases, with 13 bases separating them. The CDR3 is made up of 15 amino acids.

This clone was recorded only once. V and J are TRBV30 and TRBJ2-1, with TRBD2 identical over 12 bases. V lost 4 bases to trimming and J lost 7 bases; unmatched junction nucleotides: 11. Germline assignment: CDR1 GTSNPN and CDR2 SVGIG (reference sequence). This CDR3 is 16 amino acids long. CDR3 nucleotide sequence: TGTGCCTGGACTAGCGGGGGGGCCTTGCTGTGGAATGAGCAGTTCTTC. It codes for CAWTSGGALLWNEQFF.

The V gene is TRBV9, the J gene TRBJ1-2, with a tentative D call TRBD1 (5 bases). Looked up from germline, CDR1 is SGDLS and CDR2 is YYNGEE. V gave up 0 bases and J gave up 8 bases, with 14 bases separating them. The length of the CDR3 is 14 residues. CDR3 DNA: TGTGCCAGCAGCGTAGCGTCTTTTAAGGGGGGCTACACCTTC. It translates to CASSVASFKGGYTF.

In its sample, this clone was seen a few times. This chain links TRBV6-4 with TRBJ1-5; D is uncertain. V lost 3 bases and J lost 4, with 10 bases in between. The CDR3 contains 14 residues. Germline V gene lookup returns CDR1 MRHNA and CDR2 SNTAGT. CDR3 in amino acids: CASSEQGGNQPQHF. The CDR3 DNA is TGTGCCAGCAGTGAGCAAGGCGGAAATCAGCCCCAGCATTTT.

The chain combines TRBV4-3 with TRBJ2-2; the match to TRBD2 covers 7 bases. Germline CDR1 reads LGHNA; CDR2 reads YSLEER. The junction had 8 bases not matched to a gene; V was cut back by 0 bases and J by 1 base. This CDR3 spans 18 amino acids. In nucleotides, the CDR3 is TGCGCCAGCAGCCAAGATCATTCGGGGGGTGTGAACACCGGGGAGCTGTTTTTT. Amino acid sequence: CASSQDHSGGVNTGELFF.

The rearrangement links TRBV30 to TRBJ2-3; D perhaps matches TRBD1 (7 bases). This CDR3 region has 13 residues. Looked up from germline, CDR1 is GTSNPN and CDR2 is SVGIG (reference sequence). Trimming removed 5 bases at V and 5 bases at J, with 14 bases between. CDR3 in DNA: TGTGCCTGGGACAGGGTGGGACTAGATACGCAGTATTTT. Its protein is CAWDRVGLDTQYF.

V gene TRBV27 combines with J gene TRBJ1-1; D possibly corresponds to TRBD1 (5 bases). The germline V gene encodes CDR1 MNHEY and CDR2 SMNVEV (reference sequence). The V end lost 8 bases, the J end lost 7 bases, and 17 bases lay between the germline ends. The CDR3 runs 13 residues. The CDR3 spells CASESPGGVEAFF. DNA for the CDR3: TGTGCCAGCGAATCCCCCGGAGGGGTTGAAGCTTTCTTT.

This chain connects TRBV6-5 to TRBJ2-3; 7 positions agree with TRBD1. The germline V gene encodes CDR1 MNHEY and CDR2 SVGAGI. Trimming at V came to 5 bases and at J to 4 bases, leaving 6 bases not matched to a gene. The CDR3 loop spans 14 amino acids. This CDR3 is CASSRRTGSDTQYF. The CDR3 DNA follows: TGTGCCAGCAGTCGCCGGACAGGATCAGATACGCAGTATTTT.

V is TRBV7-2 and J is TRBJ2-5; maybe TRBD1 (5 bases). Deletions cut 1 base from V and 7 bases from J, with 19 bases between. Germline V lookup: CDR1 SGHTA, CDR2 FQGNSA. The CDR3 length is 16 residues. Here the CDR3 DNA reads TGTGCCAGCAGCTTAGAGAAGGGGTCCCTCTTAGGGACCCAGTACTTC. Translating it yields CASSLEKGSLLGTQYF. The whole variable domain, filled in from reference TRBV7-2 and TRBJ2-5, reads GAGVSQSPSNKVTEKGKDVELRCDPISGHTALYWYRQSLGQGLEFLIYFQGNSAPDKSGLPSDRFSAERTGGSVSTLTIQRTQQEDSAVYLCASSLEKGSLLGTQYFGPGTRLLVL.

This chain uses TRBV28 with TRBJ1-5; unclear D gene. The CDR3 length is 15 residues. The ends were cut back, 6 bases at V and 5 bases at J, with 17 bases in the middle. The germline CDR1 and CDR2 sequences are MDHEN and SYDVKM. The CDR3, as DNA: TGTGCCAGCAGACCTTGGGGAAGGGAAGATCAGCCCCAGCATTTT. Its protein is CASRPWGREDQPQHF.

V and J are TRBV6-1 and TRBJ1-3; 12 nucleotides align to TRBD1. Trimming took 8 bases from V and 2 from J; bases not matched to a gene: 1. This CDR3 has 14 amino acids. Germline V gives CDR1 MNHNS, CDR2 SASEGT. The CDR3 nucleotides read TGTGCCAGCTGGGACAGGGGGCCTGGAAACACCATATATTTT. It codes for CASWDRGPGNTIYF.

V usage is TRBV19 and J usage is TRBJ2-7; D not resolved. CDR3 length: 14 residues. The germline CDR1 and CDR2 sequences are LNHDA and SQIVND (reference sequence). V shed 3 bases and J shed 5 bases, with 14 bases lying between them. The CDR3 nucleotides are TGTGCCAGTAGTATCCGCGGTTTGGGAAACGAGCAGTACTTC. Its protein is CASSIRGLGNEQYF.

The chain links TRBV4-2 to TRBJ1-3; a possible D gene is TRBD1 (5 bases). With 8 bases removed from V and 8 bases from J, the gap between germline ends came to 13 bases. CDR1 LGHNA and CDR2 YNFKEQ come from the germline V gene. There are 12 residues in the CDR3. CDR3 in amino acids: CASRDQGDTIYF. The DNA of the CDR3 is TGTGCCAGCCGGGATCAGGGAGACACCATATATTTT.